The clone carrying this T cell receptor beta chain has a handful of counts. The antigen is undetermined. This entry is derived from a study of CD8+CD57+ T cells in acquired aplastic anemia. Study context: Sorting CD4+ and CD8+ cells gave DNA averaging about 3.2 ug. Read counts for CD4+ cells (from healthy donors) averaged roughly 10 million. Study-level points and caveats: About 30 CD8+ CDR3 sequences occurred in both the patients and the controls.

There are 15 residues in the CDR3. The V gene lost 3 bases and the J gene lost 3 bases, with 12 bases spanning the gap. Germline CDR1 ENHRY, CDR2 SYGVKD. Genomic DNA, serving as template, underwent TCR beta VDJ and CDR3 profiling. TCRdb re-called the reads with MiXCR, one entry per CDR3 protein. The profile covers about 400,000 distinct CDR3 sequences, with just under 70% appearing a single time and more than 3.5% taken by the ten largest. The sample was sorted CD4+, CD8+, or CD8+CD57+ T cells (not recorded which) from PBMCs. This chain joins TRBV10-3 and TRBJ1-5; D is unclear. The origin of this receptor is a human donor in good health, serving as a control. CDR3 protein: CAISEKGSNNQPQHF. As DNA, the CDR3 is TGTGCCATCAGTGAAAAGGGCAGTAACAATCAGCCCCAGCATTTT.